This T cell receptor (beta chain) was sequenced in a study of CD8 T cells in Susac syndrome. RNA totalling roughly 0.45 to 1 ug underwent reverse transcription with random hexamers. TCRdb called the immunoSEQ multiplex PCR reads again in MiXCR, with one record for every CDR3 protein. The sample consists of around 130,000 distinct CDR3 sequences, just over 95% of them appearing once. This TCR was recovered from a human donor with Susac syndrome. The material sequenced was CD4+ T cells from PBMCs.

The CDR3 nucleotides read TGTGCCAGCAGCTTAGGAGGCGTTCAGGGGCTGAGTGGCTACACCTTC. It codes for CASSLGGVQGLSGYTF. The V call is TRBV7-2, the J call TRBJ1-2; weak D call: TRBD1 (6 bases). Trimming took off 1 base at V and 7 bases at J, with 19 bases between the two ends. The germline V gene encodes CDR1 SGHTA and CDR2 FQGNSA. The CDR3 runs to 16 residues.